Presented here are 9 T cell receptor beta chains from one specimen sequenced in a study of cytomegalovirus exposure and HLA in healthy donors. PCR employed 60 Vbeta and 13 Jbeta primers. Clones were read by immunoSEQ multiplex PCR, and TCRdb kept only the in-frame ones, dropping some. Of 160,000 or so clones listed, around 80% are singletons. Material: PBMCs. Receptors were obtained from a woman aged 40 to 49 in good health and CMV-seropositive.

This clone has a handful of counts. Sequence at one end of the junction differs from germline and may be a read error. The rearrangement links TRBV7-9 to TRBJ2-1; TRBD2 might be the D (6 bases). The CDR3 runs 15 residues. Germline V lookup: CDR1 SEHNR, CDR2 FQNEAQ (reference sequence). CDR3 in amino acids: CSSSSRLEAVDEQFF. CDR3 sequence (DNA): TGTTCCAGCAGCTCACGACTAGAGGCGGTCGATGAGCAGTTCTTC.

As concerns this clone: No conserved phenylalanine or tryptophan ends this CDR3, so it is likely a read error. The chain combines TRBV5-4 with TRBJ1-2; possibly TRBD1 for D (6 bases). CDR1 SGHNT and CDR2 YYREEE come from the germline V gene (reference sequence). The V end lost 0 bases, the J end lost 6 bases, and 9 bases lay between the germline ends. This CDR3 region has 13 residues. CDR3 nucleotide sequence: TGTGCCAGCAGCTTGGTACCAGGGGATGGCTACACCCTC. This gives the protein CASSLVPGDGYTL.

This clone was observed a few times. The chain combines TRBV27 with TRBJ1-1; possibly TRBD1 for D (6 bases). V was trimmed by 7 bases and J by 7 bases, leaving 19 bases between them. The CDR3 is 14 amino acids. CDR1 and CDR2 from the germline V gene are MNHEY and SMNVEV (reference sequence). CDR3 coding DNA: TGTGCCAGCACTCAACAGGGCCGGGGGGGTGAAGCTTTCTTT. Translation: CASTQQGRGGEAFF.

The rearrangement joins TRBV11-2 to TRBJ2-7; TRBD1 agrees at 7 bases. J was trimmed by 2 bases and V by 1 base; bases with no gene match: 17. This CDR3 is built from 19 residues. Germline values: CDR1 SGHAT, CDR2 FQNNGV. For the CDR3, the DNA is TGTGCCAGCAGCTTAGGAGACGTTCCAGGACAGGCTAATACCTACGAGCAGTACTTC. It encodes CASSLGDVPGQANTYEQYF. Supplemented by reference TRBV11-2 and TRBJ2-7, the full variable domain reads EAGVAQSPRYKIIEKRQSVAFWCNPISGHATLYWYQQILGQGPKLLIQFQNNGVVDDSQLPKDRFSAERLKGVDSTLKIQPAKLEDSAVYLCASSLGDVPGQANTYEQYFGPGTRLTVT.

V and J are TRBV30 and TRBJ1-2; D is undetermined. The CDR3 sequence is 12 residues long. Trimming pared 4 bases from V and 7 bases from J, leaving 13 bases between. Germline V gives CDR1 GTSNPN, CDR2 SVGIG (reference sequence). The CDR3, as DNA: TGTGCCTGGACCCGTGCGGGCTCTGGCTACACCTTC. It codes for CAWTRAGSGYTF.

The V gene is TRBV6-6, the J gene TRBJ1-6; 8 nucleotides match TRBD1. This CDR3 contains 15 residues. After removal of 2 bases from V and 6 bases from J, the junction contained 3 bases not matched to a gene. Per the germline V gene, CDR1 is MNHNY and CDR2 is SVGAGI (reference sequence). CDR3 sequence: CASSYLGQGNSPLHF. As DNA, the CDR3 is TGTGCCAGCAGTTACCTAGGACAGGGTAATTCACCCCTCCACTTT.

Only one count was recorded for this clone. J is TRBJ1-1 and V is TRBV4-2, with 7 bases identical to TRBD1. V lost 0 bases and J lost 10; bases outside the gene matches: 14. The CDR3 runs 16 residues. Looked up from germline, CDR1 is LGHNA and CDR2 is YNFKEQ. The CDR3 here is CASSQDHATGALGAFF. The CDR3 DNA reads TGTGCCAGCAGCCAAGATCACGCAACAGGGGCCCTGGGAGCTTTCTTT.

This chain joins TRBV18 and TRBJ1-1; D is uncertain. This CDR3 has 12 amino acids. V lost 6 bases and J lost 3, with 8 bases in between. In germline, CDR1 is KGHSH, CDR2 LQKENI. The CDR3 reads CASSGRYTEAFF. The CDR3, as DNA: TGTGCCAGCTCTGGGAGATACACTGAAGCTTTCTTT.

This clone has more than one count but fewer than ten. V gene TRBV11-3 combines with J gene TRBJ2-1; a possible D gene is TRBD2 (5 bases). The V and J ends lost 1 base and 9 bases respectively, with 10 bases between them. Germline CDR1 and CDR2: SGHNT and YENEEA. The CDR3 has 13 amino acids. The DNA for the CDR3 is TGTGCCAGCAGCTTAGTTTCCGGAGGTGAGCAGTTCTTC. Translation gives CASSLVSGGEQFF.